The present T cell receptor (beta chain) was sequenced within a study of cytomegalovirus exposure and HLA in healthy donors. Looking at the study overall: Out of fewer than 500 genotyped donors, 81% belonged to the Caucasian-associated ancestry cluster. Study-wide results and caveats: The presence/absence work took it that sequencing depth was about the same across donors.

On this clone itself: Its antigen remains unknown.

With 60 Vbeta and 13 Jbeta primers, the PCR was carried out. Profiled with immunoSEQ multiplex PCR; TCRdb holds only in-frame clones, not every one. The repertoire holds about 140,000 clones, 65% to 90% seen once, with roughly 1.2% in the top ten. CDR3 size: 14 residues. Germline V gene data show CDR1 as MDHEN and CDR2 as SYDVKM. V shed 5 bases and J shed 9 bases, with 16 bases lying between them. This chain uses TRBV28 with TRBJ2-2; no reliable D call. The source of this sequence is a female donor in good health and CMV-seronegative. Sequencing used PBMCs. The DNA of the CDR3 is TGTGCCAGCAGTCTGGTTCTAGGTGTACGGGAGCTGTTTTTT. Protein sequence: CASSLVLGVRELFF.